This T cell receptor (beta chain) was recovered during a study of T cell repertoires in cytomegalovirus infection. The overall study: Shared public TCR beta signatures pointed to both CMV infection and a matching HLA type. The study's findings and limits: What dominated the ex vivo response were HLA-C-restricted CMV-specific TCR beta clonotypes. Cumulative frequency (of public TCR beta family members) identified carriers of CMV plus the relevant HLA.

This clonotype has more than one count but fewer than ten. Its antigen is still unknown. Per the germline V gene, CDR1 is SGHTA and CDR2 is FQGNSA. CDR3 length: 13 residues. With 4 bases removed from V and 6 bases from J, the gap between germline ends came to 12 bases. Via MiXCR, TCRdb re-called the reads, giving one row per CDR3 protein. The sample includes about 130,000 distinct CDR3 sequences, about 24% of them seen just once. The chain is built from TRBV7-2 and TRBJ1-2; tentative D call: TRBD1 (5 bases). Sequences were obtained from PBMCs, sequenced either directly or after in vitro stimulation (not recorded which). The TCR comes from a human donor in good health (CMV status not recorded). Some clones in this sample may be carry-over from other donors' samples. CDR3 sequence: CASSSRGGDGYTF. CDR3 nucleotides: TGTGCCAGCAGCTCCCGGGGAGGGGATGGCTACACCTTC.